These 5 T cell receptor beta chains were all obtained from the same sample, sequenced in a study of T-cell reconstitution after alpha-beta-depleted transplantation in children. Preparation of the TCRbeta library involved a method that used unique molecular identifiers. MiXCR, run by TCRdb on the PCR reads, gives a single entry per CDR3 protein. Of some 490,000 distinct CDR3 sequences listed, approximately 12% are singletons. The sample here was PBMCs from the stem cell graft donor, taken from the stem cell graft. The receptors shown here come from a human donor who donated a stem cell graft to a child with combined immunodeficiency.

This clonotype was seen ten or more times. J is TRBJ2-3 and V is TRBV20-1; TRBD2 matches at 7 bases. The CDR3 spans 16 residues. From germline, CDR1 is DFQATT and CDR2 SNEGSKA (reference sequence). Trimming removed 4 bases from V and 3 bases from J; junction bases left unmatched: 13. The CDR3 nucleotides read TGCAGTGCTACCACAGGTCGGGCGGGAGAAACAGATACGCAGTATTTT. This codes for CSATTGRAGETDTQYF.

This clonotype came up a few times. The chain has TRBV5-1 and TRBJ2-2, with a weak D call TRBD1 (6 bases). V was pared by 2 bases and J by 7 bases, with 15 bases between. CDR1 is SGHRS, CDR2 YFSETQ, per germline. This CDR3 region has 15 residues. The chain's CDR3 is CASSFGRGDIGELFF. As DNA, the CDR3 is TGCGCCAGCAGCTTTGGGAGAGGGGACATCGGGGAGCTGTTTTTT.

The chain combines TRBV7-3 with TRBJ1-5; perhaps TRBD1 as D (6 bases). V gave up 5 bases and J gave up 4 bases, with 12 bases separating them. Germline CDR1 SGHTA, CDR2 FQGTGA. CDR3 length: 14 amino acids. The CDR3 DNA follows: TGTGCCAGCAGCCCTGGGACACTTAATCAGCCCCAGCATTTT. Residues: CASSPGTLNQPQHF.

V is TRBV6-5 and J is TRBJ2-2, with TRBD1 matching over 8 bases. Per the germline V gene, CDR1 is MNHEY and CDR2 is SVGAGI. The CDR3 loop spans 16 amino acids. V shed 2 bases and J 3 bases; nucleotides not matched to a gene: 5. In DNA form, the CDR3 reads TGTGCCAGCAGTTACCGGACAGGGTTGGACACCGGGGAGCTGTTTTTT. Translation: CASSYRTGLDTGELFF.

CDR3 nucleotides: TGTGCCACCAGTCCCCCGGGACAGGGTGACTTATTAGGCTCCTACAATGAGCAGTTCTTC. Translating it yields CATSPPGQGDLLGSYNEQFF. The gene calls are TRBV24-1 and TRBJ2-1, with 9 bases matching TRBD1. With V trimmed by 6 bases and J by 0 bases, 17 bases remained unmatched. There are 20 residues in the CDR3. CDR1 and CDR2 from the germline V gene are KGHDR and SFDVKD.